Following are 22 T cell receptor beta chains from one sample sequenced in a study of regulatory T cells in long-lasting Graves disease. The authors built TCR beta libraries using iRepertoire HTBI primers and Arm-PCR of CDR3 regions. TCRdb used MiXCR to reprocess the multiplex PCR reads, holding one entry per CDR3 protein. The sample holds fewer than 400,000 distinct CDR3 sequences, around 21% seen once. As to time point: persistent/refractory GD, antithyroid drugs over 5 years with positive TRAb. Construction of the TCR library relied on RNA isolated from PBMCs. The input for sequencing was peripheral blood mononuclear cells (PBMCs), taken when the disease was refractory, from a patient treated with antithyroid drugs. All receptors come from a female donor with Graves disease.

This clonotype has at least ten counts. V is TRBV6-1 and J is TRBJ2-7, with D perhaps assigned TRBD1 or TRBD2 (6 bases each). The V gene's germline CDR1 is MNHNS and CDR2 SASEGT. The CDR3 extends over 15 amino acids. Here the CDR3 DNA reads TGTGTCACTAGGGGGGCCGCCTTCGAGGTCCACGAGCAGTACTTC. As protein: CVTRGAAFEVHEQYF.

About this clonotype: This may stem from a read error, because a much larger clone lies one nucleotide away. The DNA of the CDR3 is TGTGCCAGCAGTTTCGATGGGAAAGAAAAACTGGTTTTT. This translates into CASSFDGKEKLVF. This chain uses TRBV12-3 or TRBV12-4 with TRBJ1-4; D gene uncertain. The CDR3 extends over 13 amino acids.

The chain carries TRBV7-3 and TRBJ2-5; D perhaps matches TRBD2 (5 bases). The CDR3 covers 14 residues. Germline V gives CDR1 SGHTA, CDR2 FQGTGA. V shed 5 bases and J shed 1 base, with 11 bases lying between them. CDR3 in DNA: TGTGCCAGCAGCCGCACGGGAACCCAAGAGACCCAGTACTTC. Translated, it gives CASSRTGTQETQYF.

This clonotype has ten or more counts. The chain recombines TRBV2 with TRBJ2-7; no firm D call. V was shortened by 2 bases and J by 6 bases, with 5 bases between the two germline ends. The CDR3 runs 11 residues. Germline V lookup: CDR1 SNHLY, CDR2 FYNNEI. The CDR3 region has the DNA TGTGCCAGCAGTGAAAACCCCGAGCAGTACTTC. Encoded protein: CASSENPEQYF. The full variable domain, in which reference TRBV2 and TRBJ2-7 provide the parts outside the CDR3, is EPEVTQTPSHQVTQMGQEVILRCVPISNHLYFYWYRQILGQKVEFLVSFYNNEISEKSEIFDDQFSVERPDGSNFTLKIRSTKLEDSAMYFCASSENPEQYFGPGTRLTVT.

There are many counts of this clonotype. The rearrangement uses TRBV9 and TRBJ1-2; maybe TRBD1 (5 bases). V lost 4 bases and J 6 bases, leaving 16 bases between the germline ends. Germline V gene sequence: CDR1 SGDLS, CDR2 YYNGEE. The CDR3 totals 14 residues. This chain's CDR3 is CASSRRQGFDGYTF. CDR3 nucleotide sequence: TGTGCCAGCAGCAGGCGCCAGGGATTTGATGGCTACACCTTC.

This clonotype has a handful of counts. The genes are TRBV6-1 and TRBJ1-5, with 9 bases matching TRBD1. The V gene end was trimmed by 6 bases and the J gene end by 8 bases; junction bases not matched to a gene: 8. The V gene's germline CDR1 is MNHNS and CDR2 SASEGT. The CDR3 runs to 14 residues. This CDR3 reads CASRPGTGIEPQHF. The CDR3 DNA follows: TGTGCCAGCAGACCCGGGACAGGGATCGAGCCCCAGCATTTT.

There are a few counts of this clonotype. The CDR3 region has the DNA TGTGCCAGCAGCAGCGGGGGCCTAGGGACCGCCAACTATGGCTACACCTTC. It is translated as CASSSGGLGTANYGYTF. The chain has TRBV6-1 and TRBJ1-2, with a weak D call TRBD1 (6 bases). The CDR3 loop spans 17 amino acids. Germline CDR1 MNHNS, CDR2 SASEGT. V gave up 6 bases and J gave up 2 bases, with 22 bases separating them.

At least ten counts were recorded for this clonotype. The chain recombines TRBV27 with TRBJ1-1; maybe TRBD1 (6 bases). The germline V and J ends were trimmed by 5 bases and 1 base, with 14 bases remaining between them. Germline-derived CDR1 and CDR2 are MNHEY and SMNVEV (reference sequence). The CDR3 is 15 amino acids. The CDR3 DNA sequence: TGTGCCAGCAGTGCATACAGGGACAAGAACACTGAAGCTTTCTTT. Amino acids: CASSAYRDKNTEAFF.

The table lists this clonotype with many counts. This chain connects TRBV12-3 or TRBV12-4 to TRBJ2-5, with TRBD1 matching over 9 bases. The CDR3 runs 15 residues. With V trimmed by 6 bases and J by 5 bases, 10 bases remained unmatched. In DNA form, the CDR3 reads TGTGCCAGCAGCACACAGGGGGCCCTCCGGGAGACCCAGTACTTC. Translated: CASSTQGALRETQYF.

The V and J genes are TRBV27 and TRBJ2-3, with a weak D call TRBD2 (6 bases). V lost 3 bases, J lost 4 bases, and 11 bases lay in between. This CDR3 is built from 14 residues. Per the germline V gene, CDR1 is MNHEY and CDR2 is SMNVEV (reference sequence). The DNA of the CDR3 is TGTGCCAGCAGTTTCCGTCTAGCGTCAGATACGCAGTATTTT. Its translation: CASSFRLASDTQYF.

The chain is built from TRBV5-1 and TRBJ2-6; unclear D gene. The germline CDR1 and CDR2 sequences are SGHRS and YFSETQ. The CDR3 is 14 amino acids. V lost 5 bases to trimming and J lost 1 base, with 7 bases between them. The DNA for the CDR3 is TGCGCCAGCAGTCCGATGTCTGGGGCCAACGTCCTGACTTTC. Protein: CASSPMSGANVLTF.

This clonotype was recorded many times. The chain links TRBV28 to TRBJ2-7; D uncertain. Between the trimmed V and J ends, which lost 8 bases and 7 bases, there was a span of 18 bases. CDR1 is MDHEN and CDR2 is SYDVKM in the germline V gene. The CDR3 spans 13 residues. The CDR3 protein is CASHGSTSREQYF. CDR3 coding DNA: TGTGCCAGCCATGGGTCCACCTCCAGGGAGCAGTACTTC.

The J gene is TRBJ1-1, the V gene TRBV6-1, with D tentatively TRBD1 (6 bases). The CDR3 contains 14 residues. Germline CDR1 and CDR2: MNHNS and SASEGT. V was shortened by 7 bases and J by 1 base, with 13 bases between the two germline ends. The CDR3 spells CASKNSGANTEAFF. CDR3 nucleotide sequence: TGTGCCAGCAAAAACTCAGGGGCGAACACTGAAGCTTTCTTT.

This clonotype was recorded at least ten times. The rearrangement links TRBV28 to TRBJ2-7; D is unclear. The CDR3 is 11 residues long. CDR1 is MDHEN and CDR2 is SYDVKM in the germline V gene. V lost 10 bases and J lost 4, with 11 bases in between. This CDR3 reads CATENHYEQYF. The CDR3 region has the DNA TGTGCCACCGAAAATCATTACGAGCAGTACTTC.

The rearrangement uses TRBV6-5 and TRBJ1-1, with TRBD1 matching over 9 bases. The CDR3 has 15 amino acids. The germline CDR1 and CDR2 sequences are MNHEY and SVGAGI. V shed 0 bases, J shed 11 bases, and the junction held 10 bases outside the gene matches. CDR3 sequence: CASSYSGRQGGEAFF. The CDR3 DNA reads TGTGCCAGCAGTTACTCAGGGCGACAGGGGGGGGAGGCTTTCTTT.

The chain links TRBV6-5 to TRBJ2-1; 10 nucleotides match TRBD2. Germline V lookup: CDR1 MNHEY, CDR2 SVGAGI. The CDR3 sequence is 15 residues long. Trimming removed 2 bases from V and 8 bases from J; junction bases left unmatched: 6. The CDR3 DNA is TGTGCCAGCAGTTACCCCCTAGCGGGAGTTGATGAGCAGTTCTTC. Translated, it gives CASSYPLAGVDEQFF.

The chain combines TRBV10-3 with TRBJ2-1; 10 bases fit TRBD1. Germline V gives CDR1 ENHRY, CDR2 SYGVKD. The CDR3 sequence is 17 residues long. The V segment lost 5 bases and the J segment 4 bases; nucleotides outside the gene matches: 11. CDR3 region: CAISSSPGTGEYNEQFF. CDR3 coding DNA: TGTGCCATCAGTTCTAGTCCCGGGACAGGGGAATACAATGAGCAGTTCTTC.

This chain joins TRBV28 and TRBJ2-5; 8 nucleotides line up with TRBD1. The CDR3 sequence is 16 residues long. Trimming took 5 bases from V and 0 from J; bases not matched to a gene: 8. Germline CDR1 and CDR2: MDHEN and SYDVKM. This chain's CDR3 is CASSPRQGTYQETQYF. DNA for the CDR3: TGTGCCAGCAGTCCTAGACAGGGGACGTACCAAGAGACCCAGTACTTC.

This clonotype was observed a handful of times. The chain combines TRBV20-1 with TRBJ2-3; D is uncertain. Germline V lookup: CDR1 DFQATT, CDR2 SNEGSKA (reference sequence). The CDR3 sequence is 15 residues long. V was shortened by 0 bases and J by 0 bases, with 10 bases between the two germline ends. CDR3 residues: CSARDTAASTDTQYF. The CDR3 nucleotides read TGCAGTGCTAGAGATACCGCCGCGAGCACAGATACGCAGTATTTT.

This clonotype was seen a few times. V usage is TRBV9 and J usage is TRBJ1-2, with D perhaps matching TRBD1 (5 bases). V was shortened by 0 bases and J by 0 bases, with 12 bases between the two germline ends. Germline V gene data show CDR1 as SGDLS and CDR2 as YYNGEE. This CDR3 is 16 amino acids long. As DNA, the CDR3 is TGTGCCAGCAGCGTAGCGGGGACCGTTACTAACTATGGCTACACCTTC. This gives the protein CASSVAGTVTNYGYTF.

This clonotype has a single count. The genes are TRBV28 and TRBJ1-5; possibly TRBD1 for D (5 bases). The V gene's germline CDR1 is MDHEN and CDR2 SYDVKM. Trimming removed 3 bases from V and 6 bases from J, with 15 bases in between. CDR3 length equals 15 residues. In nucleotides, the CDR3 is TGTGCCAGCAGTTTTACGCGGGGCGGAGGTCAGCCCCAGCATTTT. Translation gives CASSFTRGGGQPQHF.

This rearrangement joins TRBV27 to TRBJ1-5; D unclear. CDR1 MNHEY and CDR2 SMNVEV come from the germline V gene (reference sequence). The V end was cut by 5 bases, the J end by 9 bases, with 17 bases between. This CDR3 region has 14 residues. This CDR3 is CASSGLDPNTPQHF. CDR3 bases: TGTGCCAGCAGTGGACTGGATCCTAATACGCCCCAGCATTTT.